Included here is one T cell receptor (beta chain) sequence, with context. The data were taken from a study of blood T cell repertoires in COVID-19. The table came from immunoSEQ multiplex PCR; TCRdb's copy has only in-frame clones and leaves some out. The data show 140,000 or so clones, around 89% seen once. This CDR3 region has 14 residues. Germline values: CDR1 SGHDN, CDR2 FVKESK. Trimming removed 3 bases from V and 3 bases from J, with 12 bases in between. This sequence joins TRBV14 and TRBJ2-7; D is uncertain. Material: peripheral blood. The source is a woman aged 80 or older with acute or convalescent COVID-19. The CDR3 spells CASSHYSLYYEQYF. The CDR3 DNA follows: TGTGCCAGCAGCCACTACTCCCTCTACTACGAGCAGTACTTC. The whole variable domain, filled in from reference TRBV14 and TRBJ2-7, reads EAGVTQFPSHSVIEKGQTVTLRCDPISGHDNLYWYRRVMGKEIKFLLHFVKESKQDESGMPNNRFLAERTGGTYSTLKVQPAELEDSGVYFCASSHYSLYYEQYFGPGTRLTVT.